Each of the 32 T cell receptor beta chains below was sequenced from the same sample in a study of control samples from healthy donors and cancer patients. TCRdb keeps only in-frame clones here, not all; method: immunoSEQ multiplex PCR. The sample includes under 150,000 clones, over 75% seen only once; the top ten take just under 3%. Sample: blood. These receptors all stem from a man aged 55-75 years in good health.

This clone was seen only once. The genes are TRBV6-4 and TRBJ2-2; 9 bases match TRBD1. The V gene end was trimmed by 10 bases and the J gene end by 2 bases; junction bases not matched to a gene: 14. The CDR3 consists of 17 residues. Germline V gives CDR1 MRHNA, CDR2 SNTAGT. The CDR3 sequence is CATPRDRDEGNTGELFF. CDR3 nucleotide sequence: TGTGCCACCCCCCGGGACAGGGATGAAGGCAACACCGGGGAGCTGTTTTTT.

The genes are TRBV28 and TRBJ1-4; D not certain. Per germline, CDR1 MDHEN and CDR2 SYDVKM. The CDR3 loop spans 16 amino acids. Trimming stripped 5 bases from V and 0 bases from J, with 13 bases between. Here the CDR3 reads CASSLIAPATNEKLFF. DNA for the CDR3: TGTGCCAGCAGTCTTATCGCCCCTGCAACTAATGAAAAACTGTTTTTT.

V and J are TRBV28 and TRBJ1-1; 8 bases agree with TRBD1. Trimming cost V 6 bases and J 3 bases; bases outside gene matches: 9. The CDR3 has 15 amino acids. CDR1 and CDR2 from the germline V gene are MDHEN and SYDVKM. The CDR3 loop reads CASRNLDRVDTEAFF. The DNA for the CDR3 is TGTGCCAGCAGAAACTTGGACAGGGTAGACACTGAAGCTTTCTTT. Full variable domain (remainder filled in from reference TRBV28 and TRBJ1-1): DVKVTQSSRYLVKRTGEKVFLECVQDMDHENMFWYRQDPGLGLRLIYFSYDVKMKEKGDIPEGYSVSREKKERFSLILESASTNQTSMYLCASRNLDRVDTEAFFGQGTRLTVV.

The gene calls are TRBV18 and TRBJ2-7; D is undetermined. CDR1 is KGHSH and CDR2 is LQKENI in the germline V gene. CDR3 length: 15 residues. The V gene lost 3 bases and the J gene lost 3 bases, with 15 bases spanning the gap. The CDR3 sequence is CASSPISVGYYEQYF. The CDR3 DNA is TGTGCCAGCTCACCGATTAGTGTGGGATACTACGAGCAGTACTTC. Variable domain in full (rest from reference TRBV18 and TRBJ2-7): NAGVMQNPRHLVRRRGQEARLRCSPMKGHSHVYWYRQLPEEGLKFMVYLQKENIIDESGMPKERFSAEFPKEGPSILRIQQVVRGDSAAYFCASSPISVGYYEQYFGPGTRLTVT.

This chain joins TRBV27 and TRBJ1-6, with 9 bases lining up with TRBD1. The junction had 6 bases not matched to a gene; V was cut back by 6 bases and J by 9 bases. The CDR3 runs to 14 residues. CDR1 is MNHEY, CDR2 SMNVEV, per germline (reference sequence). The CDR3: CASSQGQGPSPLHF. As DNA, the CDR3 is TGTGCCAGCAGCCAAGGACAGGGGCCTTCACCCCTCCACTTT.

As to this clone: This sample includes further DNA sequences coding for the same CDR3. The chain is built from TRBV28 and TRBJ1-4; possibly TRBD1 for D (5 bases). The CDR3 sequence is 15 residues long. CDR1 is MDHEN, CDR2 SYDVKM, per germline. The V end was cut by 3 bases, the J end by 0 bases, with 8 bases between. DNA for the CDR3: TGTGCCAGCAGTTTCGCAGGGTCAACTAATGAAAAACTGTTTTTT. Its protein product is CASSFAGSTNEKLFF.

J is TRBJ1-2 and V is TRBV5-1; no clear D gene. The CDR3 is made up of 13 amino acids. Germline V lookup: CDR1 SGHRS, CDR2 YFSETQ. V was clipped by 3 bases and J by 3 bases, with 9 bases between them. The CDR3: CASSSVIDYGYTF. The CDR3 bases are TGCGCCAGCAGCTCGGTGATAGACTATGGCTACACCTTC.

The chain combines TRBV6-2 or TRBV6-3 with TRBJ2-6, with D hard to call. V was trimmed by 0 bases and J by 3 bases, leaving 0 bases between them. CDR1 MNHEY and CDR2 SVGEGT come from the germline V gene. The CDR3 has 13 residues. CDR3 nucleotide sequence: TGTGCCAGCAGTTACTCTGGGGCCAACGTCCTGACTTTC. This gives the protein CASSYSGANVLTF.

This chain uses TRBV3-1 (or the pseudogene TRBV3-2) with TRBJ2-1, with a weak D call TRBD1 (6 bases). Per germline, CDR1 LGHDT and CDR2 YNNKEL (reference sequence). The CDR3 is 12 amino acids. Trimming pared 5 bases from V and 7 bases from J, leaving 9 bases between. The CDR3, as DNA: TGTGCCAGCAGCGGGGGCATAAATGAGCAGTTCTTC. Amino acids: CASSGGINEQFF.

The CDR3 protein is CASSLRGRRGGTDTQYF. CDR3 bases: TGTGCCAGCAGCCTGCGCGGTAGAAGGGGGGGCACAGATACGCAGTATTTT. The rearrangement links TRBV11-2 to TRBJ2-3, with D perhaps TRBD1 or TRBD2 (6 bases each). CDR1 is SGHAT, CDR2 FQNNGV, per germline. The CDR3 runs 17 residues. V lost 5 bases, J lost 1 base, and 19 bases lay in between.

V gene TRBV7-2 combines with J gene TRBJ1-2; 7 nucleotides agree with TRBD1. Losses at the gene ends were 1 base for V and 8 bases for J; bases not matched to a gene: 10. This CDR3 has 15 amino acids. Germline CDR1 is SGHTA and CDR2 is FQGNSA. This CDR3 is CASSLVFGQAEGYTF. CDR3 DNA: TGTGCCAGCAGCTTAGTATTCGGACAGGCTGAGGGCTACACCTTC.

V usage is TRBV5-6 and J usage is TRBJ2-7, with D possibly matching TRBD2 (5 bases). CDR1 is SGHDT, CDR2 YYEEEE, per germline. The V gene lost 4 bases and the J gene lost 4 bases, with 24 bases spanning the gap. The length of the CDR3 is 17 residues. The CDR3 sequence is CASSPRGSGTTLYEQYF. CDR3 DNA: TGTGCCAGCAGCCCCCGAGGGTCAGGCACGACCTTATACGAGCAGTACTTC.

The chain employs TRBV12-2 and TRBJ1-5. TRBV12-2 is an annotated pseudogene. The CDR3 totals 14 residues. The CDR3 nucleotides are TGTGCAAGTCGCCCGGGACCACCTAAACAGCCCCAGCATTTT. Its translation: CASRPGPPKQPQHF.

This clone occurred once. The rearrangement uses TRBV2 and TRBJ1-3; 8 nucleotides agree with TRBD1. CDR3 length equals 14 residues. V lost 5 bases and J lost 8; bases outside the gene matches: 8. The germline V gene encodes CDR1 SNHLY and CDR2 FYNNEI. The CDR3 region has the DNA TGTGCCAGCAGTAGAGACAGGGGTCCGGACACCATATATTTT. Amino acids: CASSRDRGPDTIYF.

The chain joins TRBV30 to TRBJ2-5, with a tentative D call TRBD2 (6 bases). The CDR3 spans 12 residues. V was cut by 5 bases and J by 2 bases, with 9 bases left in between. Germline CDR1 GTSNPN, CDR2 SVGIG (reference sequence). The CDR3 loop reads CAWGGTQETQYF. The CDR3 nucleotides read TGTGCCTGGGGGGGGACGCAAGAGACCCAGTACTTC.

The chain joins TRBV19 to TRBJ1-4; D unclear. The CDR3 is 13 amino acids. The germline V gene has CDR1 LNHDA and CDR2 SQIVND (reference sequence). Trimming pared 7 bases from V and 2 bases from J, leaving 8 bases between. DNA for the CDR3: TGTGCCAGTATGCGTTCGACTAATGAAAAACTGTTTTTT. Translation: CASMRSTNEKLFF.

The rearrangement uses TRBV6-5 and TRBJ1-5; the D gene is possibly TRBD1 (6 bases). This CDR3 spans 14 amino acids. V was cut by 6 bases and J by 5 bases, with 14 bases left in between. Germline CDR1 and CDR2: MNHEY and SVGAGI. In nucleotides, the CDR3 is TGTGCCAGCAGAAGGGGGTATGCGGATCAGCCCCAGCATTTT. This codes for CASRRGYADQPQHF.

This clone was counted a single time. DNA of the CDR3: TGTGCCAGCAGCTTAGATAATGCGGGGACAGCCGTCCGCACAGATACGCAGTATTTT. Translated: CASSLDNAGTAVRTDTQYF. The chain has TRBV11-2 and TRBJ2-3, with a possible D match to TRBD1 (7 bases). The V and J ends lost 0 bases and 1 base respectively, with 20 bases between them. The CDR3 has 19 residues. The germline V gene encodes CDR1 SGHAT and CDR2 FQNNGV.

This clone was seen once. The CDR3 is CASSYWGPVGELFF. CDR3 bases: TGTGCCAGCAGCTATTGGGGCCCAGTCGGGGAGCTGTTTTTT. The rearrangement links TRBV7-2 to TRBJ2-2, with a tentative D call TRBD1 (5 bases). V lost 4 bases to trimming and J lost 7 bases, with 13 bases between them. The V gene's germline CDR1 is SGHTA and CDR2 FQGNSA. The CDR3 consists of 14 residues.

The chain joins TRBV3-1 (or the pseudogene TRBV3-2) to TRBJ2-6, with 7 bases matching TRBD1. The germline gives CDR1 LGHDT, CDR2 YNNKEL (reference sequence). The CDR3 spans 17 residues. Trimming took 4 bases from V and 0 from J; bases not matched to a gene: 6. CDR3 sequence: CASSPPTGTSGANVLTF. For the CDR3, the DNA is TGTGCCAGCAGCCCGCCGACAGGGACCTCTGGGGCCAACGTCCTGACTTTC.

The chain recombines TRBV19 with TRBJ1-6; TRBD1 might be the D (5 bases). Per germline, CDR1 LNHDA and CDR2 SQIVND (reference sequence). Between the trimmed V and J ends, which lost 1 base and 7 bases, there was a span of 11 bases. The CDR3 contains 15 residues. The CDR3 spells CASSIGGHPNSPLHF. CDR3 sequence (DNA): TGTGCCAGTAGTATAGGAGGACACCCGAATTCACCCCTCCACTTT.

In nucleotides, the CDR3 is TGTGCCAGCAGTTTGTCCCACAGGGGGCTCGTGGTTGAGCAGTTCTTC. It translates to CASSLSHRGLVVEQFF. The chain has TRBV28 and TRBJ2-1, with 9 bases aligning to TRBD1. Germline CDR1 is MDHEN and CDR2 is SYDVKM. The CDR3 consists of 16 residues. With 3 bases clipped from V and 9 bases from J, the junction kept 12 bases outside the gene matches.

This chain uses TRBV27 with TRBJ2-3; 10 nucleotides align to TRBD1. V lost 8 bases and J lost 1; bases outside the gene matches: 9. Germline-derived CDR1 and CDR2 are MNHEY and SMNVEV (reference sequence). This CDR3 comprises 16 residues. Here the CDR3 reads CASDISGTGGTDTQYF. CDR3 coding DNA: TGTGCCAGCGATATTTCCGGGACAGGGGGCACAGATACGCAGTATTTT.

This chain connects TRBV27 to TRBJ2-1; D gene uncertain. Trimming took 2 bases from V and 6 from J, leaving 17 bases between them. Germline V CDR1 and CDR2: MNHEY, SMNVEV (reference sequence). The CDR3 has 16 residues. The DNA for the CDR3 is TGTGCCAGCAGTTTAAGAATAGGGATTTCAGGCAATGAGCAGTTCTTC. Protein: CASSLRIGISGNEQFF.

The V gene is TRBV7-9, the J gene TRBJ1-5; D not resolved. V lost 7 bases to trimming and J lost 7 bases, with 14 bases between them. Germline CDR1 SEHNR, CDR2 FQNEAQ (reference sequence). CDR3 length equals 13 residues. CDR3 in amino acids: CASMGLEGQPQHF. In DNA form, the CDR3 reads TGTGCCAGCATGGGCCTGGAGGGACAGCCCCAGCATTTT.

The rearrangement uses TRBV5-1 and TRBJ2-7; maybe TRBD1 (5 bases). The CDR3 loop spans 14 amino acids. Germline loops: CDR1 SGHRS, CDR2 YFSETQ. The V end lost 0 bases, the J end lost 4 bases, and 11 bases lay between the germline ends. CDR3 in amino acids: CASSLGRQTYEQYF. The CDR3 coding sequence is TGCGCCAGCAGCTTGGGTCGACAGACTTACGAGCAGTACTTC.

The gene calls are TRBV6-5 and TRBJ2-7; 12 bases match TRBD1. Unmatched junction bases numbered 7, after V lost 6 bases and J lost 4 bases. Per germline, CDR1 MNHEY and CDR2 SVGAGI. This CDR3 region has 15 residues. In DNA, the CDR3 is TGTGCCAGCAGCGGGGACAGGGGGCTGATTTACGAGCAGTACTTC. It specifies CASSGDRGLIYEQYF.

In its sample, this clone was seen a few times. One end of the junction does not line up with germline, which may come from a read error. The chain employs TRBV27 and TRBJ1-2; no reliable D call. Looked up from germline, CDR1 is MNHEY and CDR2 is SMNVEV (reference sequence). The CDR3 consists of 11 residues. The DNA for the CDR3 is TGTGCCAGCAATTTAGGCTATGGCTACACCTTC. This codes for CASNLGYGYTF.

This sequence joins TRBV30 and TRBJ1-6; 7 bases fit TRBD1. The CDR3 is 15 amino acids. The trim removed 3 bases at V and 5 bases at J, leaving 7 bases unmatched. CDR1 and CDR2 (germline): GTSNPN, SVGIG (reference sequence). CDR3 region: CAWRRDSTNNSPLHF. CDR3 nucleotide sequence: TGTGCCTGGAGAAGGGACAGTACTAATAATTCACCCCTCCACTTT.

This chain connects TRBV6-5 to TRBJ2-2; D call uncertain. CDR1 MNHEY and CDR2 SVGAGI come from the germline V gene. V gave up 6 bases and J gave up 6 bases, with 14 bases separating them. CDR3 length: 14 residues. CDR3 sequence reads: CASRTPTWAGELFF. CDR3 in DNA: TGTGCCAGCAGGACCCCGACATGGGCCGGGGAGCTGTTTTTT.

CDR3 amino acids: CASSVGQANSPLHF. The CDR3, as DNA: TGTGCCAGCAGCGTCGGACAGGCGAATTCACCCCTCCACTTT. The genes are TRBV9 and TRBJ1-6; TRBD1 matches at 7 bases. The J segment lost 7 bases and the V segment lost 2 bases, leaving 3 bases of the junction unmatched. Looked up from germline, CDR1 is SGDLS and CDR2 is YYNGEE. The CDR3 has 14 residues.

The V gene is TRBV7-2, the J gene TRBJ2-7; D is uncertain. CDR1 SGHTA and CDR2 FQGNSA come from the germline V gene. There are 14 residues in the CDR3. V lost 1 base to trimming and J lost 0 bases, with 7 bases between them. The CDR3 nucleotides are TGTGCCAGCAGCTTAGTCATGACCTCCTACGAGCAGTACTTC. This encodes CASSLVMTSYEQYF.